The T cell receptor beta chain under discussion was sequenced for a study of beta chain features in type 1 diabetes. Looking at the study overall: In age, gender and cell yields, patients were similar to healthy donors.

Sorted populations all exceeded 98% purity. Investigators reverse transcribed all isolated RNA, so they sequenced expressed TCRB transcripts. Only in-frame clones appear in the TCRdb table, and some are missing; sequencing was by immunoSEQ multiplex PCR. This table holds some 250,000 clones, 11% found once. Concerning this clone itself: As yet, its antigen is unknown.

General study findings and limits: Type 1 diabetes patients had moderately but significantly shorter TCRB CDR3s in all four CD4+ subsets.

The CDR3 loop spans 13 amino acids. V lost 5 bases and J lost 1; bases outside the gene matches: 0. CDR1 and CDR2 from the germline V gene are MNHNY and SVGAGI (reference sequence). The chain is built from TRBV6-6 and TRBJ1-1; 8 nucleotides line up with TRBD1. The source is a man aged 30 to 39 with type 1 diabetes. The sequenced material came from naive CD4+ T cells from blood. CDR3 protein: CASSDRGNTEAFF. CDR3 DNA: TGTGCCAGCAGTGACAGGGGGAACACTGAAGCTTTCTTT.